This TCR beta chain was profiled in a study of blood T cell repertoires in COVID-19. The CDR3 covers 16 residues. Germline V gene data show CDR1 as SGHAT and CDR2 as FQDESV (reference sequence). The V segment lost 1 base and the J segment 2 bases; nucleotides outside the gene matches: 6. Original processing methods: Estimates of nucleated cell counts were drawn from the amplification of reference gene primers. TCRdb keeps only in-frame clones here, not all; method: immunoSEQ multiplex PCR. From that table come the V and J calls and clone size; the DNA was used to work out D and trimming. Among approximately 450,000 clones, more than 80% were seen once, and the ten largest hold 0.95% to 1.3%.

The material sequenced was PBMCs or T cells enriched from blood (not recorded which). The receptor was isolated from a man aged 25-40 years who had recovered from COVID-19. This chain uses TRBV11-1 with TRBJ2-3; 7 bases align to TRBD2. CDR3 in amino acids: CASSLGLAEPTDTQYF. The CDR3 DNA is TGTGCCAGCAGCTTAGGACTAGCTGAGCCCACAGATACGCAGTATTTT.